Below, one T cell receptor (beta chain) is given with its context. The data originate from a study of CD8+CD57+ T cells in acquired aplastic anemia. Study-wide background: Across the sorted CD4+ and CD8+ cells, DNA amounts averaged roughly 3 ug. Healthy donors had, on average, about 10.8 million reads for their CD4+ cells.

The study profiled TCR beta VDJ and CDR3 using genomic DNA as template. Each CDR3 protein is one row after TCRdb ran MiXCR on the reads. Of some 42,000 distinct CDR3 sequences in the sample, about 70% are singletons; the top ten hold less than 25%. The receptor's source is a human donor in good health, serving as a control. Material: sorted CD4+, CD8+, or CD8+CD57+ T cells (not recorded which) from PBMCs.

The CDR3 is CASSQDTGAPYEQYF. The CDR3 DNA is TGCGCCAGCAGCCAAGACACCGGAGCCCCCTACGAGCAGTACTTC. The chain links TRBV4-3 to TRBJ2-7; no clear D. CDR1 is LGHNA and CDR2 is YSLEER in the germline V gene. The CDR3 covers 15 residues. V dropped 0 bases and J dropped 2 bases, with 11 bases sitting between them.